The source of this T cell receptor beta chain is a study of graft-versus-host responses after intestinal transplantation. Of note for this clone: The antigen is not known.

V shed 2 bases, J shed 7 bases, and the junction held 10 bases outside the gene matches. Germline-derived CDR1 and CDR2 are SGHRS and YFSETQ. The CDR3 runs to 16 residues. Clones were read by immunoSEQ multiplex PCR, and TCRdb kept only the in-frame ones, dropping some. Of roughly 120,000 clones in the sample, roughly nine tenths were seen once. This chain links TRBV5-1 with TRBJ2-5; 11 bases align to TRBD2. The sequence came from a human donor who received an intestinal transplant. This specimen was unstimulated CD4+ T cells sorted from spleen or lymph node cells, taken before intestinal transplant. In nucleotides, the CDR3 is TGCGCCAGCAGCTTCATACCACTAGCGGGAGTGGGGACCCAGTACTTC. Protein sequence: CASSFIPLAGVGTQYF.